The clone carrying this T cell receptor (beta chain) was counted ten times or more. Antigen: not known. RNA transcripts yielded amplified TCR beta CDR3 regions. The TCR CDR3 was amplified in a first-round RT-PCR using the HTBI primer set. TCRdb fed the multiplex PCR reads into MiXCR, producing one record per CDR3 protein. The table shows about 590,000 distinct CDR3 sequences, with 12% to 15% occurring only once. This sample is drawn from a study of T cells in Graves' hyperthyroidism and ophthalmopathy. General study points: Clonotypes that were expanded in thyroid above 0.001 mostly appeared in blood too.

Germline assignment: CDR1 SNHLY and CDR2 FYNNEI. V trimming: 6 bases; J trimming: 0 bases; junction bases outside the gene matches: 14. This CDR3 is built from 18 residues. The rearrangement uses TRBV2 and TRBJ1-1, with 9 bases matching TRBD1. The sequenced sample was blood. This clonotype originated in a woman aged 18-29 years with Graves' ophthalmopathy. Here the CDR3 DNA reads TGTGCCAGCAGCCGGGACAGGGCCCCCCGCGTGATGAACACTGAAGCTTTCTTT. Translation: CASSRDRAPRVMNTEAFF.